This T cell receptor beta chain was recovered during a study of OX40 agonist ivuxolimab in advanced cancers. Study summary: Ivuxolimab, an antibody that agonizes OX40 (CD134), was administered to the patients. Patients in the trial were receiving intravenous ivuxolimab every 2 weeks, at doses of 0.01 to 10 mg/kg. Those treated in dose escalation had hepatocellular carcinoma, melanoma, renal cell cancer or head and neck cancer.

Clones were read by immunoSEQ multiplex PCR, and TCRdb kept only the in-frame ones, dropping some. Of about 150,000 clones listed, roughly 94% were seen once; the top ten hold about 0.31%. Samples of blood were obtained at baseline, on cycle 4 day 1, and on cycle 7 day 1. Sequenced material: CD4+ or CD8+ T cells sorted from blood, taken in a trial of the OX40 agonist ivuxolimab. The receptor was derived from an adult with an advanced solid tumor such as melanoma, head and neck, liver or kidney cancer.

The CDR3, as DNA: TGTGCCAGCAGCGGGGACAGCGCATTAACAGGCCTCTATGGCTACACCTTC. Amino acid sequence: CASSGDSALTGLYGYTF. This chain joins TRBV5-4 and TRBJ1-2; TRBD1 aligns across 7 bases. This CDR3 has 17 residues. Per the germline V gene, CDR1 is SGHNT and CDR2 is YYREEE (reference sequence). The ends lost 4 bases at V and 4 bases at J; junction bases unmatched: 16. The entire variable domain, with the rest obtained from reference TRBV5-4 and TRBJ1-2, is as follows: ETGVTQSPTHLIKTRGQQVTLRCSSQSGHNTVSWYQQALGQGPQFIFQYYREEENGRGNFPPRFSGLQFPNYSSELNVNALELDDSALYLCASSGDSALTGLYGYTFGSGTRLTVV.